This T cell receptor (beta chain) was obtained from a study of CD8+ T cells in alopecia areata. This CDR3 spans 13 amino acids. CDR1 and CDR2 from the germline V gene are LNHDA and SQIVND (reference sequence). Trimming removed 5 bases at V and 6 bases at J, with 10 bases between. Extraction of RNA preceded its reverse transcription into cDNA, which served as the sequencing template. Generated by immunoSEQ multiplex PCR, the TCRdb table keeps only in-frame clones and is missing some. Among 34,000 or so clones, around 50% were seen once, and the ten largest hold approximately 40%. The rearrangement joins TRBV19 to TRBJ2-2, with D unclear. Material: NKG2D-high CD8+ T cells sorted from blood. The sequence derives from a human donor with alopecia areata. The CDR3 loop reads CASSYGFPGELFF. In nucleotides, the CDR3 is TGTGCCAGTAGTTACGGATTCCCCGGGGAGCTGTTTTTT.